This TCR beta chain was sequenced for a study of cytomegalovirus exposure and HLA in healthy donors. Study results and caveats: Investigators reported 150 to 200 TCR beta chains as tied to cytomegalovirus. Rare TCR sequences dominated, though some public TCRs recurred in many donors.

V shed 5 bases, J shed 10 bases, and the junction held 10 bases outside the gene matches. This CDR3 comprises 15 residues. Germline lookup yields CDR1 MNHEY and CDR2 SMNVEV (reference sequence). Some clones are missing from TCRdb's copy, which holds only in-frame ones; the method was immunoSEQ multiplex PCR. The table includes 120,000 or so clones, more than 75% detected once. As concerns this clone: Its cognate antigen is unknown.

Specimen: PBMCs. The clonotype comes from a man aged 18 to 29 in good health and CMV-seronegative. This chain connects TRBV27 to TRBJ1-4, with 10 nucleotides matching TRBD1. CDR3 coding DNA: TGTGCCAGCAGTCCCTCCAGACAGGGGGCGGTAAAACTGTTTTTT. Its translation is CASSPSRQGAVKLFF.